This TCR beta chain comes out of a study of T cell clonotyping in hematopoietic cell transplantation. The study's findings and limits: After transplant, recipient diversity fell while pathologically expanded clonotypes grew through day 180. Graft donor and pretransplant recipient Inverse Simpson Index values predicted broader posttransplant TCR diversity.

Concerning this clone: The antigen remains unidentified.

TCRdb keeps only in-frame clones here, not all; method: immunoSEQ multiplex PCR. Seen here are roughly 9,300 clones, about 47% observed once, and the top ten hold over 10%. Blood collection times were about day -28 and days 30, 100, 180 posttransplant. CDR1 and CDR2 from the germline V gene are GTSNPN and SVGIG (reference sequence). The CDR3 consists of 13 residues. With 2 bases removed from V and 6 bases from J, the gap between germline ends came to 13 bases. The sequenced sample was peripheral blood mononuclear cells, obtained 100 days after allogeneic stem cell transplant. This clonotype originated in a female patient aged 50-59 years who had an allogeneic stem cell transplant from an unrelated donor, so the T cells may come from the graft donor. Some clones in this sample may be carry-over from other donors' samples. V is TRBV30 and J is TRBJ1-1; D might be TRBD1 (5 bases). CDR3 region: CAWSPQGYPEAFF. CDR3 nucleotides: TGTGCCTGGAGTCCCCAGGGATATCCTGAAGCTTTCTTT.